The 19 T cell receptor beta chains presented below share a single source sample, sequenced in a study of blood T cell repertoires in COVID-19. Clones were sequenced by immunoSEQ multiplex PCR, and TCRdb holds only the in-frame ones, with some missing. The sample consists of about 240,000 clones, over 75% of them appearing once. Sequencing was performed on peripheral blood. These receptors came from a middle-aged man with COVID-19, enrolled during active disease.

The chain is built from TRBV3-1 (or the pseudogene TRBV3-2) and TRBJ2-1; D gene ambiguous. Germline CDR1 is LGHDT and CDR2 is YNNKEL (reference sequence). Trimming cost V 4 bases and J 6 bases, with 10 bases left between them. CDR3 length equals 13 residues. CDR3 sequence: CASSPSRVNEQFF. As DNA, the CDR3 is TGTGCCAGCAGCCCCTCTCGGGTCAATGAGCAGTTCTTC.

About this clone itself: A junction boundary mismatches the germline segment, possibly from a read error. V and J are TRBV7-7 and TRBJ2-2; 7 nucleotides align to TRBD1. The CDR3 has 15 residues. Per the germline V gene, CDR1 is SSHAT and CDR2 is FNYEAQ (reference sequence). The CDR3 sequence: CASSSTGMGTGELFF. The CDR3 nucleotides read TGTGCTAGCAGCTCGACAGGGATGGGGACCGGGGAGCTGTTTTTT.

V usage is TRBV6-6 and J usage is TRBJ1-2, with D maybe TRBD1 (5 bases). The CDR3 is made up of 15 amino acids. V was cut by 5 bases and J by 2 bases, with 15 bases left in between. Germline loops: CDR1 MNHNY, CDR2 SVGAGI (reference sequence). DNA for the CDR3: TGTGCCAGCAGTCCAGGGTCCATCAAGAACTATGGCTACACCTTC. Translated: CASSPGSIKNYGYTF.

V gene TRBV4-1 combines with J gene TRBJ2-3; the match to TRBD1 covers 8 bases. The V segment lost 1 base and the J segment 3 bases; nucleotides outside the gene matches: 6. The CDR3 length is 16 residues. Germline lookup yields CDR1 MGHRA and CDR2 YSYEKL. CDR3 DNA: TGCGCCAGCAGCCAAGTTGGACAGGGTGCGACAGATACGCAGTATTTT. Translated: CASSQVGQGATDTQYF.

The rearrangement links TRBV30 to TRBJ1-5; tentatively, D is TRBD1 (6 bases). This CDR3 is built from 15 residues. Trimming left V 3 bases short and J 2 bases short, with 14 bases between. CDR1 is GTSNPN and CDR2 is SVGIG in the germline V gene (reference sequence). The CDR3 DNA reads TGTGCCTGGAGAATGGGGGGGGGCGGCAATCAGCCCCAGCATTTT. It translates to CAWRMGGGGNQPQHF.

The chain carries TRBV5-5 and TRBJ2-2, with D maybe TRBD2 (7 bases). Germline loops: CDR1 SGHKS, CDR2 YYEKEE (reference sequence). V gave up 1 base and J gave up 2 bases, with 15 bases separating them. The CDR3 has 17 residues. The CDR3 region is CASSLRFGGGNTGELFF. The CDR3, as DNA: TGTGCCAGCAGCTTGAGGTTCGGCGGGGGCAACACCGGGGAGCTGTTTTTT. The whole variable domain, filled in from reference TRBV5-5 and TRBJ2-2, reads DAGVTQSPTHLIKTRGQQVTLRCSPISGHKSVSWYQQVLGQGPQFIFQYYEKEERGRGNFPDRFSARQFPNYSSELNVNALLLGDSALYLCASSLRFGGGNTGELFFGEGSRLTVL.

This sequence joins TRBV5-1 and TRBJ1-1, with D maybe TRBD1 (6 bases). The V and J ends lost 5 bases and 0 bases respectively, with 14 bases between them. This CDR3 contains 15 residues. Germline V gene sequence: CDR1 SGHRS, CDR2 YFSETQ. The CDR3 region is CASRYTQGLNTEAFF. Here the CDR3 DNA reads TGCGCCAGCAGATACACACAGGGCCTGAACACTGAAGCTTTCTTT.

The rearrangement uses TRBV15 and TRBJ2-7, with 9 positions matching TRBD2. V was clipped by 1 base and J by 3 bases; unmatched bases: 4. The CDR3 length is 15 residues. The germline CDR1 and CDR2 sequences are LNHNV and YYDKDF (reference sequence). The CDR3 here is CATSRGTSADYEQYF. The CDR3 nucleotides read TGTGCCACCAGCAGAGGGACTAGCGCGGACTACGAGCAGTACTTC.

This clone was recorded once. The rearrangement uses TRBV6-6 and TRBJ2-4; a possible D gene is TRBD2 (6 bases). Germline CDR1 MNHNY, CDR2 SVGAGI (reference sequence). V gave up 1 base and J gave up 5 bases, with 15 bases separating them. CDR3 length equals 16 residues. CDR3 amino acids: CASSYFPGESENIQYF. In nucleotides, the CDR3 is TGTGCCAGCAGTTACTTTCCGGGGGAGTCGGAAAACATTCAGTACTTC.

The gene calls are TRBV7-2 and TRBJ2-5; 7 nucleotides align to TRBD2. Germline assignment: CDR1 SGHTA and CDR2 FQGNSA. CDR3 length equals 14 residues. Trimming cost V 1 base and J 3 bases; bases outside gene matches: 2. CDR3 region: CASSLELAEETQYF. In DNA form, the CDR3 reads TGTGCCAGCAGCTTAGAGCTAGCGGAAGAGACCCAGTACTTC.

This chain joins TRBV15 and TRBJ2-3, with D tentatively TRBD2 (6 bases). V lost 1 base and J lost 2, with 16 bases in between. Looked up from germline, CDR1 is LNHNV and CDR2 is YYDKDF (reference sequence). The CDR3 is 17 residues long. The CDR3 reads CATSRGPAGFSTDTQYF. CDR3 nucleotide sequence: TGTGCCACCAGCAGAGGACCTGCGGGGTTTTCCACAGATACGCAGTATTTT.

The rearrangement joins TRBV19 to TRBJ1-2; D call uncertain. CDR1 is LNHDA, CDR2 SQIVND, per germline (reference sequence). Trimming took off 6 bases at V and 8 bases at J, with 19 bases between the two ends. The CDR3 has 14 amino acids. CDR3 residues: CASSSLRLSLGYTF. The CDR3 DNA follows: TGTGCCAGTAGCTCCCTCAGACTGTCCCTCGGCTACACCTTC.

The chain joins TRBV9 to TRBJ2-5; 7 bases agree with TRBD2. Germline assignment: CDR1 SGDLS and CDR2 YYNGEE. V gave up 0 bases and J gave up 6 bases; unmatched junction bases: 8. The CDR3 spans 15 residues. The CDR3: CASSVAPGLDQTQYF. For the CDR3, the DNA is TGTGCCAGCAGCGTAGCCCCCGGACTAGACCAGACCCAGTACTTC.

The rearrangement uses TRBV10-2 and TRBJ2-3, with a tentative D call TRBD2 (6 bases). V was trimmed by 7 bases and J by 2 bases, leaving 13 bases between them. From germline, CDR1 is WSHSY and CDR2 SAAADI. The CDR3 extends over 14 amino acids. The CDR3 loop reads CASILSGYTDTQYF. In DNA form, the CDR3 reads TGCGCCAGCATCCTAAGCGGGTACACAGATACGCAGTATTTT.

CDR3 sequence: CASSLAMRDTQYF. The CDR3 DNA sequence: TGTGCCAGCAGCTTAGCTATGAGGGATACGCAGTATTTT. This rearrangement joins TRBV7-9 to TRBJ2-3, with no clear D. CDR1 is SEHNR and CDR2 is FQNEAQ in the germline V gene (reference sequence). The CDR3 is 13 residues long. V was cut by 0 bases and J by 6 bases, with 7 bases left in between.

The rearrangement joins TRBV5-4 to TRBJ1-1; 8 bases match TRBD1. Germline CDR1 reads SGHNT; CDR2 reads YYREEE (reference sequence). With V trimmed by 4 bases and J by 8 bases, 7 bases remained unmatched. The CDR3 runs 13 residues. DNA for the CDR3: TGTGCCAGCAGCGCCAAGGACAGGGCCGAAGCTTTCTTT. Translating gives CASSAKDRAEAFF. Drawing the rest from reference TRBV5-4 and TRBJ1-1, the complete variable domain is ETGVTQSPTHLIKTRGQQVTLRCSSQSGHNTVSWYQQALGQGPQFIFQYYREEENGRGNFPPRFSGLQFPNYSSELNVNALELDDSALYLCASSAKDRAEAFFGQGTRLTVV.

The chain links TRBV5-4 to TRBJ1-2; TRBD1 might be the D (5 bases). V dropped 1 base and J dropped 5 bases, with 12 bases sitting between them. The CDR3 is made up of 14 amino acids. The germline CDR1 and CDR2 sequences are SGHNT and YYREEE (reference sequence). CDR3 DNA: TGTGCCAGCAGCTTGTCAGACCGGGGGTATGGCTACACCTTC. It specifies CASSLSDRGYGYTF. The variable domain in full, completed from reference TRBV5-4 and TRBJ1-2, reads ETGVTQSPTHLIKTRGQQVTLRCSSQSGHNTVSWYQQALGQGPQFIFQYYREEENGRGNFPPRFSGLQFPNYSSELNVNALELDDSALYLCASSLSDRGYGYTFGSGTRLTVV.

The chain carries TRBV5-4 and TRBJ2-5; 7 nucleotides match TRBD2. V trimming: 0 bases; J trimming: 5 bases; junction bases outside the gene matches: 4. The CDR3 has 14 residues. CDR1 and CDR2 (germline): SGHNT, YYREEE (reference sequence). CDR3 residues: CASSLAGLVETQYF. CDR3 bases: TGTGCCAGCAGCTTGGCCGGACTAGTGGAGACCCAGTACTTC.

The sample holds one count of this clone. This chain connects TRBV6-5 to TRBJ2-1; 8 nucleotides agree with TRBD1. V trimming: 7 bases; J trimming: 9 bases; junction bases outside the gene matches: 8. Germline CDR1 MNHEY, CDR2 SVGAGI. This CDR3 is 13 amino acids long. CDR3 nucleotide sequence: TGTGCCAGCACTCGGACAGGGAGTGGTGAGCAGTTCTTC. Translating it yields CASTRTGSGEQFF.